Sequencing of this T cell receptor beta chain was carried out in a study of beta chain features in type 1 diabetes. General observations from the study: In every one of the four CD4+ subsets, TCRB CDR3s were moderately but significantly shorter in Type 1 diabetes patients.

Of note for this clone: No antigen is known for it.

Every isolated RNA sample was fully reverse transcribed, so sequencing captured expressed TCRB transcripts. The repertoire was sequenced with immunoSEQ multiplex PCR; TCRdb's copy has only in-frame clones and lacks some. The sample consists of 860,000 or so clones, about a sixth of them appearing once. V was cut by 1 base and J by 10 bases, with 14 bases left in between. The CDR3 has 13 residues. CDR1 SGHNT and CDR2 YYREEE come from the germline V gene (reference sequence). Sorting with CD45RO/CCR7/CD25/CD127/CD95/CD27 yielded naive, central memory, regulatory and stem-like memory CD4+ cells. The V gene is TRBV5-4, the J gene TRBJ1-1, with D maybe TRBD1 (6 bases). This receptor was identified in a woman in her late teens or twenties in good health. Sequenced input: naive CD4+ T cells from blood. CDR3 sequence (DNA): TGTGCCAGCAGCTTGTTTGAGGGAGGGGGAGCTTTCTTT. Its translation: CASSLFEGGGAFF.